This TCR beta chain is drawn from a study of spatial heterogeneity in lung cancer. Study findings and constraints: Blood contained ubiquitous expanded tumor TCRs more at resection than at follow-up.

TCRdb itself ran the 5' RACE reads through MiXCR, one entry per CDR3 protein. Found here are some 78,000 distinct CDR3 sequences, roughly 8% of them singletons; the top ten hold roughly 6.4%. Time point denoted: sample taken at primary tumor resection. Whole RNA, isolated from tumor, nontumor lung or frozen PBMC, was sequenced without prior sorting. In its sample, this clonotype was seen a few times. What it binds is unknown. V gave up 6 bases and J gave up 5 bases, with 16 bases separating them. This CDR3 contains 14 residues. The V and J genes are TRBV12-3 or TRBV12-4 and TRBJ2-5; D is perhaps TRBD1 (5 bases). Source: PBMCs, taken at surgery. The receptor was derived from a male donor with early-stage non-small cell lung cancer. The CDR3 reads CASSDSFFEETQYF. The DNA of the CDR3 is TGTGCCAGCAGCGACAGTTTTTTCGAGGAGACCCAGTACTTC.